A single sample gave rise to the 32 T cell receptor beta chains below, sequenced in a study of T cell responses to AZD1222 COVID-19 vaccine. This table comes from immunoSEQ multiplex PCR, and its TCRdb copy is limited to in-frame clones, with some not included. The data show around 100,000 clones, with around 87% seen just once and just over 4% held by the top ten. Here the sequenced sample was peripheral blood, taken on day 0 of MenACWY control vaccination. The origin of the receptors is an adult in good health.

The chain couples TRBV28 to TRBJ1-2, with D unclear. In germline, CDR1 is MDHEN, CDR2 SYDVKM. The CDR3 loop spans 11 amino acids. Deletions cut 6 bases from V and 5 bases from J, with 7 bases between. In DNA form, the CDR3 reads TGTGCCAGCAGCGACATTTATGGCTACACCTTC. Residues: CASSDIYGYTF.

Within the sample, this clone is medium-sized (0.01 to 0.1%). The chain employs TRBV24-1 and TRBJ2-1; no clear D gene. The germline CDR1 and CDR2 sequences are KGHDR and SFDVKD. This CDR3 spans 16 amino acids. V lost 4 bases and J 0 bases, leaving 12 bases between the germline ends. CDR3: CATSERWKASYNEQFF. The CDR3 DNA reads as TGTGCCACCAGTGAAAGGTGGAAAGCCTCCTACAATGAGCAGTTCTTC.

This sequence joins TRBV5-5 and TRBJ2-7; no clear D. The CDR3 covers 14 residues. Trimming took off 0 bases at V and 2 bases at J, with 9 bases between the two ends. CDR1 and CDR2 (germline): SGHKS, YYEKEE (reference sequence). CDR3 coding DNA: TGTGCCAGCAGCTTGGCCCACGGTCCCTACGAGCAGTACTTC. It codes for CASSLAHGPYEQYF.

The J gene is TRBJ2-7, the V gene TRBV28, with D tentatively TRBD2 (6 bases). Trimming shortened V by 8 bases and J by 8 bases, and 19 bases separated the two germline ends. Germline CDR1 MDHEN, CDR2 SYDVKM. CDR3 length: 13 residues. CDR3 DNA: TGTGCCAGCGCCCCCCCCGGCGGAGGGCAGCAGTACTTC. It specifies CASAPPGGGQQYF.

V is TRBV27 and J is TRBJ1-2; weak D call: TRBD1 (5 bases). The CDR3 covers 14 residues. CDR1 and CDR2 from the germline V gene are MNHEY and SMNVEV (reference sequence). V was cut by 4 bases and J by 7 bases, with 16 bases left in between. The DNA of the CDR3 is TGTGCCAGCAGTTCCCCCGGGACCCTGGGTGGCTACACCTTC. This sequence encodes CASSSPGTLGGYTF.

The CDR3 DNA reads TGTGCCAGCTCTAGGACAGGCGCTTTTAGCAATCAGCCCCAGCATTTT. This gives the protein CASSRTGAFSNQPQHF. This chain links TRBV27 with TRBJ1-5, with TRBD1 matching over 7 bases. Germline V CDR1 and CDR2: MNHEY, SMNVEV (reference sequence). This CDR3 is 16 amino acids long. Trimming cost V 8 bases and J 0 bases; bases outside gene matches: 10.

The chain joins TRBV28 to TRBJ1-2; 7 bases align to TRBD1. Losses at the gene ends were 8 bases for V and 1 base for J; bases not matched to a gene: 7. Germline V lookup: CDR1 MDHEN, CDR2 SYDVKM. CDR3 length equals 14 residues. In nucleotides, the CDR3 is TGTGCCAGCCAAGGGACAGCTTATAACTATGGCTACACCTTC. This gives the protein CASQGTAYNYGYTF.

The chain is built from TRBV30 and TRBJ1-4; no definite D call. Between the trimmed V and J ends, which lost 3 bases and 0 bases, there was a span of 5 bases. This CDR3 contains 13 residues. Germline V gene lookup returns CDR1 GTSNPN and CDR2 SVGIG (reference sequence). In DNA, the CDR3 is TGTGCCTGGAGCCTTGCAACTAATGAAAAACTGTTTTTT. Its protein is CAWSLATNEKLFF.

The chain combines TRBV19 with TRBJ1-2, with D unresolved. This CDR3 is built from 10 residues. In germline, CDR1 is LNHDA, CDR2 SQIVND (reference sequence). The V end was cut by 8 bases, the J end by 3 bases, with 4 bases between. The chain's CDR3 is CASGDYGYTF. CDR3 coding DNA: TGTGCCAGTGGGGACTATGGCTACACCTTC.

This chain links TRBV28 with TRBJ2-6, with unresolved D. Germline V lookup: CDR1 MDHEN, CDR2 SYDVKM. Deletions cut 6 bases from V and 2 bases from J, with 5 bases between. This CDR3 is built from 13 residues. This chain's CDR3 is CASSPPGANVLTF. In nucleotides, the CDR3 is TGTGCCAGCAGCCCCCCTGGGGCCAACGTCCTGACTTTC.

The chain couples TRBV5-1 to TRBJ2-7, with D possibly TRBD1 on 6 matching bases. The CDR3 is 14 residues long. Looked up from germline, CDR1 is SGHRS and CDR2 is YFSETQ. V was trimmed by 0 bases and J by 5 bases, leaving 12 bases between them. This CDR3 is CASSLDRADHEQYF. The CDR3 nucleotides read TGCGCCAGCAGCTTGGACAGGGCGGACCACGAGCAGTACTTC.

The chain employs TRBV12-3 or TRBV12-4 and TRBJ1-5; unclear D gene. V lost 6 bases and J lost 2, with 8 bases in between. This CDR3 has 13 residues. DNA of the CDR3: TGTGCCAGCAGCCCCCTGGGCAATCAGCCCCAGCATTTT. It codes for CASSPLGNQPQHF.

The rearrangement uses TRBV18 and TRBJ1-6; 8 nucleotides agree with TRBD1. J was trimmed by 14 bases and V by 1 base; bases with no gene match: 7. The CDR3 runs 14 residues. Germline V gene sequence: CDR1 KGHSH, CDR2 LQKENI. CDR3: CASSPRGDRRALHF. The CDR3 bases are TGTGCCAGCTCACCACGAGGGGACAGGCGAGCCCTCCACTTT.

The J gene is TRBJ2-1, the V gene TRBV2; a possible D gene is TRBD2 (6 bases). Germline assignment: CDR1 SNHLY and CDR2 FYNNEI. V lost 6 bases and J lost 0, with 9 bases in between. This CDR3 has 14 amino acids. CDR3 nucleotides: TGTGCCAGCAGAGGCGGGACCTCCTACAATGAGCAGTTCTTC. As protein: CASRGGTSYNEQFF. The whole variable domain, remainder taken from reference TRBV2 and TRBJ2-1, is EPEVTQTPSHQVTQMGQEVILRCVPISNHLYFYWYRQILGQKVEFLVSFYNNEISEKSEIFDDQFSVERPDGSNFTLKIRSTKLEDSAMYFCASRGGTSYNEQFFGPGTRLTVL.

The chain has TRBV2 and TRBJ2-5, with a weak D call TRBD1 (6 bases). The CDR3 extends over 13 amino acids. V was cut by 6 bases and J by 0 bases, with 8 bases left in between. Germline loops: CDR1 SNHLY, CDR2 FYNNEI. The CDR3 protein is CASRGTNQETQYF. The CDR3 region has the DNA TGTGCCAGCAGGGGGACAAACCAAGAGACCCAGTACTTC.

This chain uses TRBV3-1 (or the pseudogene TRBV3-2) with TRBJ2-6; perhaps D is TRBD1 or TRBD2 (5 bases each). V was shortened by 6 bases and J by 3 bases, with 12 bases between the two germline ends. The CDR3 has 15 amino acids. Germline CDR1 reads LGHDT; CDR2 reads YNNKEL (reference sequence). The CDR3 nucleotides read TGTGCCAGCAGTCTCTTGGGGGTTGGGGCCAACGTCCTGACTTTC. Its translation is CASSLLGVGANVLTF.

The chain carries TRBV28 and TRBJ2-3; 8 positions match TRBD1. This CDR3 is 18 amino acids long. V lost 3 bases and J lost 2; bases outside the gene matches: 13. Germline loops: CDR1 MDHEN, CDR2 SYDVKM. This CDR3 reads CASSLPSPGTGSTDTQYF. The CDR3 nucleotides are TGTGCCAGCAGTTTGCCCTCCCCCGGGACAGGTTCCACAGATACGCAGTATTTT.

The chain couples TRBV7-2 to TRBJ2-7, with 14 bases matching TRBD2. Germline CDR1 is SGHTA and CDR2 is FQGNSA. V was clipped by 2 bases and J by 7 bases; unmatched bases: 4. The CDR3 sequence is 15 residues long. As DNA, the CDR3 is TGTGCCAGCAGCTTAAGCGGGACTAGCGGGAGTGAGCAGTACTTC. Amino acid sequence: CASSLSGTSGSEQYF.

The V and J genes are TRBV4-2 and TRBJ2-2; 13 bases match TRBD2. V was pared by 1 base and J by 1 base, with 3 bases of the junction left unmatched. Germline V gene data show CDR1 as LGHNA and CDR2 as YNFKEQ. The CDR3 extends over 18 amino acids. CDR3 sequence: CASSQGLAGGGNTGELFF. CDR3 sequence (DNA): TGTGCCAGCAGCCAAGGACTAGCGGGGGGAGGGAACACCGGGGAGCTGTTTTTT.

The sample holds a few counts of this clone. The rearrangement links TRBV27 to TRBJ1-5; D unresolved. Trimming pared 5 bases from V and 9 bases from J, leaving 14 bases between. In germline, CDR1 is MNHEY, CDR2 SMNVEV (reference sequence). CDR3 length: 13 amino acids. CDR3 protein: CASSPLNTGPQHF. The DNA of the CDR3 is TGTGCCAGCAGTCCACTTAACACGGGGCCCCAGCATTTT.

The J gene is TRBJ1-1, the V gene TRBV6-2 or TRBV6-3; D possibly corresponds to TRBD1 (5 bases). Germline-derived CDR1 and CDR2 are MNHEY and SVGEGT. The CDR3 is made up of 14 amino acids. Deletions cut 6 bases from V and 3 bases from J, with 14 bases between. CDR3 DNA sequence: TGTGCCAGCAGCCAAAGAGGGGCGGACACTGAAGCTTTCTTT. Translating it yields CASSQRGADTEAFF.

The CDR3 bases are TGTGCCAGCAGCTCGACAGGGGCACAAGAGACCCAGTACTTC. Translation: CASSSTGAQETQYF. The chain joins TRBV5-6 to TRBJ2-5; 8 bases agree with TRBD1. Per the germline V gene, CDR1 is SGHDT and CDR2 is YYEEEE. The CDR3 extends over 14 amino acids. Losses at the gene ends were 3 bases for V and 2 bases for J; bases not matched to a gene: 3.

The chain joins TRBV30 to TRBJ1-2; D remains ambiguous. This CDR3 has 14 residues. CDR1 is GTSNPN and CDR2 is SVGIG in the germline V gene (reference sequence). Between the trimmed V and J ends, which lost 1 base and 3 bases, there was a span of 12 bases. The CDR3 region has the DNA TGTGCCTGGAGTGGACTTACGGGTGACTATGGCTACACCTTC. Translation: CAWSGLTGDYGYTF.

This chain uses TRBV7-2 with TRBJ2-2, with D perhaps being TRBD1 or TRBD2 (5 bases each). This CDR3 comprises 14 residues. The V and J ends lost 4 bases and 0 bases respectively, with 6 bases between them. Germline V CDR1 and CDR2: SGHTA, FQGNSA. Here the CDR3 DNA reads TGTGCCAGCAGCTCGGGACCGAACACCGGGGAGCTGTTTTTT. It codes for CASSSGPNTGELFF.

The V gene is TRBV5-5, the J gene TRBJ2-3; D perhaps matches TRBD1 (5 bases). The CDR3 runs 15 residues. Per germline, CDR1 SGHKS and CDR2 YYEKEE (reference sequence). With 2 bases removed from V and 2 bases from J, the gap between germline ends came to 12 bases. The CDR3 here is CASSFSTVNTDTQYF. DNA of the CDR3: TGTGCCAGCAGCTTTTCGACAGTAAACACAGATACGCAGTATTTT.

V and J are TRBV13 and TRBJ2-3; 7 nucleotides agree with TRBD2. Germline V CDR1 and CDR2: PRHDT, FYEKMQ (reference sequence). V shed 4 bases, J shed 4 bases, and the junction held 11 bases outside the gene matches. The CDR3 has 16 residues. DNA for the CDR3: TGTGCCAGCAGCTGGGCCGAAGCGGGGAGGCCAGATACGCAGTATTTT. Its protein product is CASSWAEAGRPDTQYF. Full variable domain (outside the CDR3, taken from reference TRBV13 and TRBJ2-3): AAGVIQSPRHLIKEKRETATLKCYPIPRHDTVYWYQQGPGQDPQFLISFYEKMQSDKGSIPDRFSAQQFSDYHSELNMSSLELGDSALYFCASSWAEAGRPDTQYFGPGTRLTVL.

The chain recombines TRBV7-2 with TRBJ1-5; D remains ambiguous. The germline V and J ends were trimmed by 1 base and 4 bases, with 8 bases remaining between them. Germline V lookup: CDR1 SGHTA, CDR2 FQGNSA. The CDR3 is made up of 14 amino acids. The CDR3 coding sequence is TGTGCCAGCAGCTTAGTGGTGGGAAATCAGCCCCAGCATTTT. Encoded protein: CASSLVVGNQPQHF.

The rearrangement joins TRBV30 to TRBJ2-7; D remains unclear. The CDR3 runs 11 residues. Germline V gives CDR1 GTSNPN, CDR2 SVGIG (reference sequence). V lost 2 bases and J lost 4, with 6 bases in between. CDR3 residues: CAWSPLYEQYF. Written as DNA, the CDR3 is TGTGCCTGGAGTCCCTTGTACGAGCAGTACTTC.

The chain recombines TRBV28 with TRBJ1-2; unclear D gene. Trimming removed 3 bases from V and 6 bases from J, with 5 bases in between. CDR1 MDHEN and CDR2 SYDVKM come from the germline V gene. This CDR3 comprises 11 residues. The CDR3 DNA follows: TGTGCCAGCAGTTTGTTGGATGGCTACACCTTC. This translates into CASSLLDGYTF.

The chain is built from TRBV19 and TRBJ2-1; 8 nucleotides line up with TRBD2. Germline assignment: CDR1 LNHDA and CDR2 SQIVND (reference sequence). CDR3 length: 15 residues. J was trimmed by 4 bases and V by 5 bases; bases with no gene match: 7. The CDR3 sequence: CASSRTGGPYNEQFF. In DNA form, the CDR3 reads TGTGCCAGTAGTCGAACGGGAGGGCCGTACAATGAGCAGTTCTTC.

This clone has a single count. In DNA form, the CDR3 reads TGTGCCAGCAGTTTGGGCCCCATTCAGTACTTC. It encodes CASSLGPIQYF. The V call is TRBV27, the J call TRBJ2-4, with no clear D. The CDR3 is 11 amino acids. Germline V CDR1 and CDR2: MNHEY, SMNVEV (reference sequence). With 3 bases removed from V and 9 bases from J, the gap between germline ends came to 6 bases.

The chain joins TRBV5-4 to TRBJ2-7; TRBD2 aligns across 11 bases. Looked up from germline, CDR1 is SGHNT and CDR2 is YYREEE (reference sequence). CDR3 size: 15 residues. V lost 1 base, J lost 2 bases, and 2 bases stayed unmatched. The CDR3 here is CASSLLTSGTYEQYF. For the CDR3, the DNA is TGTGCCAGCAGCTTGCTGACTAGCGGGACCTACGAGCAGTACTTC.